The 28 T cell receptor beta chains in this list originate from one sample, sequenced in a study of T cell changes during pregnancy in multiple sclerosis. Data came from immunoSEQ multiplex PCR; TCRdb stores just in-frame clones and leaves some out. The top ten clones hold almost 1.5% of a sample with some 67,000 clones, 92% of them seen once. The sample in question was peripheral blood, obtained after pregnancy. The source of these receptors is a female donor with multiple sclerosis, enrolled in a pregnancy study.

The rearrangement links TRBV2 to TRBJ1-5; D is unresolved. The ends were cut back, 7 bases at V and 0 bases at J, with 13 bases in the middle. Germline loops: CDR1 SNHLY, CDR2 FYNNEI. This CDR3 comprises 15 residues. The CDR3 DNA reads TGTGCCAGCAAAACGGGGTTTGATAGCAATCAGCCCCAGCATTTT. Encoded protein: CASKTGFDSNQPQHF.

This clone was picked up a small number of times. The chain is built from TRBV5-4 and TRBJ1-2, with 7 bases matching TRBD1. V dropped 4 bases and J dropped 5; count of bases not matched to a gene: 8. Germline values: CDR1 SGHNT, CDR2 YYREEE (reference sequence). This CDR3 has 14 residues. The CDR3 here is CASSLGQDPYGYTF. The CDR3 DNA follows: TGTGCCAGCAGCCTCGGACAGGACCCATATGGCTACACCTTC.

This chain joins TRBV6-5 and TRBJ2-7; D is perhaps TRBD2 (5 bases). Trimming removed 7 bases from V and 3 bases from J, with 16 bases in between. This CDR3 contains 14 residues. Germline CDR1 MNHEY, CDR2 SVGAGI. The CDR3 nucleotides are TGTGCCAGCACTCAGGACGGCGGGTACTACGAGCAGTACTTC. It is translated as CASTQDGGYYEQYF.

Here the CDR3 reads CASSLRSTSGYNEQFF. DNA of the CDR3: TGTGCCAGCAGCTTGCGCTCGACTAGCGGTTACAATGAGCAGTTCTTC. This rearrangement joins TRBV5-6 to TRBJ2-1; 9 nucleotides match TRBD2. V was pared by 1 base and J by 4 bases, with 6 bases of the junction left unmatched. Germline V gene data show CDR1 as SGHDT and CDR2 as YYEEEE. There are 16 residues in the CDR3.

CDR3 protein: CASSPGGTANEQFF. In DNA, the CDR3 is TGCGCCAGCAGCCCGGGGGGTACAGCCAATGAGCAGTTCTTC. The V and J genes are TRBV5-1 and TRBJ2-1; TRBD2 aligns across 7 bases. Germline V CDR1 and CDR2: SGHRS, YFSETQ. This CDR3 contains 14 residues. V was pared by 4 bases and J by 6 bases, with 7 bases of the junction left unmatched.

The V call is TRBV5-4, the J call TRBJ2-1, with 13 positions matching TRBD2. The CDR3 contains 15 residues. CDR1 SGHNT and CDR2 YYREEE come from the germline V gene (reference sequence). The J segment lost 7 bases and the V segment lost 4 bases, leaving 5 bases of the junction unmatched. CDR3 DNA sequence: TGTGCCAGCAGCAGACTAGCGGGAGGAGATAATGAGCAGTTCTTC. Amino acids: CASSRLAGGDNEQFF.

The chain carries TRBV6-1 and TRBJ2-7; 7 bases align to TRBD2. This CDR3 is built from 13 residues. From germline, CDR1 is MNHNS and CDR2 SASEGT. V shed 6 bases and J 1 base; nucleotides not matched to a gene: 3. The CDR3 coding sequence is TGTGCCAGCAGCGAGCGGGATTCCTACGAGCAGTACTTC. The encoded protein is CASSERDSYEQYF.

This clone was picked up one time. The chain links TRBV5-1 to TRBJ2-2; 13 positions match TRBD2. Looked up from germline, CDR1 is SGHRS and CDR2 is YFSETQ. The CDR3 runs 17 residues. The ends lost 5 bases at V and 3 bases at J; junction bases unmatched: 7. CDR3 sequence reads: CASRITSGRAYTGELFF. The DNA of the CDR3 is TGCGCCAGCAGGATCACTAGCGGGAGGGCCTACACCGGGGAGCTGTTTTTT.

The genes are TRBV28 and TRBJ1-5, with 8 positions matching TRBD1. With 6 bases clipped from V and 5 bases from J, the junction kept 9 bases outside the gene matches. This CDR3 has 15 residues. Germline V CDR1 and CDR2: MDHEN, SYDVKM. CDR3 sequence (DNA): TGTGCCAGCAGAGGTCCTGGACAGGGCTATCAGCCCCAGCATTTT. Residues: CASRGPGQGYQPQHF.

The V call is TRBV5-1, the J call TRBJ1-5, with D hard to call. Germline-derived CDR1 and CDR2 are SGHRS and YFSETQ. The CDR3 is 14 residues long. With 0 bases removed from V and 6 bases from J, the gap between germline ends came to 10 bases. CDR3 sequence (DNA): TGCGCCAGCAGCTTGGAGCCAGGAGGTCAGCCCCAGCATTTT. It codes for CASSLEPGGQPQHF.

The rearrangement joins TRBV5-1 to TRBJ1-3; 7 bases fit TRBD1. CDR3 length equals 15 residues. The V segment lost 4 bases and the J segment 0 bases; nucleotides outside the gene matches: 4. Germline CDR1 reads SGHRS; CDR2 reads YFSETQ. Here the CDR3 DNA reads TGCGCCAGCAGCAGGGACAGCCTCTCTGGAAACACCATATATTTT. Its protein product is CASSRDSLSGNTIYF.

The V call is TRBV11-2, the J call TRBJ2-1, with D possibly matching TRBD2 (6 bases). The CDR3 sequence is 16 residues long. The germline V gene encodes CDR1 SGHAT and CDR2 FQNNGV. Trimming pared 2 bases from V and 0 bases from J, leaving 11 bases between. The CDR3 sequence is CASSLFGSASYNEQFF. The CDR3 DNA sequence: TGTGCCAGCAGCTTATTCGGGAGTGCCTCCTACAATGAGCAGTTCTTC.

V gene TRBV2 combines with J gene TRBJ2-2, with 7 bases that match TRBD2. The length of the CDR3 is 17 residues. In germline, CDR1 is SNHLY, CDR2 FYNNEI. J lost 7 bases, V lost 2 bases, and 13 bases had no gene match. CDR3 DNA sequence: TGTGCCAGCAGTGAATTGCCTAGCGCGGGAGTCAGCGGGGAGCTGTTTTTT. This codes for CASSELPSAGVSGELFF. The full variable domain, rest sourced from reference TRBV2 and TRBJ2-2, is EPEVTQTPSHQVTQMGQEVILRCVPISNHLYFYWYRQILGQKVEFLVSFYNNEISEKSEIFDDQFSVERPDGSNFTLKIRSTKLEDSAMYFCASSELPSAGVSGELFFGEGSRLTVL.

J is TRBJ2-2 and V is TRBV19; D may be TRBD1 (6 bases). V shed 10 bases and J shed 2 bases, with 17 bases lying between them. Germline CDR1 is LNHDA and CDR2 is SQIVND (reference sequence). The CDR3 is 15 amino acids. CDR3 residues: CATRGRGRNTGELFF. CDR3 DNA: TGTGCCACCAGGGGCAGGGGCCGAAACACCGGGGAGCTGTTTTTT.

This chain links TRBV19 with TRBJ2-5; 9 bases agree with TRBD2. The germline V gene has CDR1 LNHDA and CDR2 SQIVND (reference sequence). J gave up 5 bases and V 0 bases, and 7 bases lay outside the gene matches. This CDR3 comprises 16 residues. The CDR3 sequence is CASSIDASGMGETQYF. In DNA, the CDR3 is TGTGCCAGTAGTATAGACGCTAGCGGGATGGGGGAGACCCAGTACTTC.

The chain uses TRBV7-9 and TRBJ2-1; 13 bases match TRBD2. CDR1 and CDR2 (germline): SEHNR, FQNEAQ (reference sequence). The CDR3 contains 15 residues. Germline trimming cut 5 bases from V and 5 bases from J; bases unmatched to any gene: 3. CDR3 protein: CASSLGLAGDNEQFF. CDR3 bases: TGTGCCAGCAGCCTTGGACTAGCGGGAGACAATGAGCAGTTCTTC.

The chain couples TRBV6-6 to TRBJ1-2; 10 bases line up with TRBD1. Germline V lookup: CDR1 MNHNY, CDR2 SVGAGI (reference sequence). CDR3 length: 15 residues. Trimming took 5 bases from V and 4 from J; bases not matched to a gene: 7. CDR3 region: CASSQGDRGSYGYTF. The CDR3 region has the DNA TGTGCCAGCAGTCAAGGGGACAGGGGAAGCTATGGCTACACCTTC.

The CDR3 here is CARSPKRRPQHF. Written as DNA, the CDR3 is TGTGCCAGAAGCCCAAAGAGGCGGCCCCAGCATTTT. The chain links TRBV5-3 to TRBJ1-5; D gene uncertain. TRBV5-3 is annotated as an ORF whose role is uncertain. This CDR3 spans 12 amino acids. The V and J ends lost 4 bases and 9 bases respectively, with 11 bases between them.

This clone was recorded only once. The DNA of the CDR3 is TGTGCCTGGACCAGGGGTTTCGACGAGCAGTACTTC. Translated: CAWTRGFDEQYF. The gene calls are TRBV30 and TRBJ2-7, with a weak D call TRBD1 (6 bases). Trimming left V 4 bases short and J 5 bases short, with 12 bases between. The CDR3 consists of 12 residues. Germline-derived CDR1 and CDR2 are GTSNPN and SVGIG (reference sequence). Full variable domain (missing parts from reference TRBV30 and TRBJ2-7): SQTIHQWPATLVQPVGSPLSLECTVEGTSNPNLYWYRQAAGRGLQLLFYSVGIGQISSEVPQNLSASRPQDRQFILSSKKLLLSDSGFYLCAWTRGFDEQYFGPGTRLTVT.

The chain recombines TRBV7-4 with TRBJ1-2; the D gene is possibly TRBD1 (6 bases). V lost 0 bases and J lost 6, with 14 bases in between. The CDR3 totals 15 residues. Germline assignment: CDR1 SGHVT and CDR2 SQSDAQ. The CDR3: CASSLASARGDGYTF. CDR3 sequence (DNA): TGTGCCAGCAGCTTAGCGAGTGCCAGGGGCGATGGCTACACCTTC.

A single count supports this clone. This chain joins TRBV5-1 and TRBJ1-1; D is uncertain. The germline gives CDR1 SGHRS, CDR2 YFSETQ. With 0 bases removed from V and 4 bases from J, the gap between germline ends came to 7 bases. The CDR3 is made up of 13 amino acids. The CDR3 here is CASSLGPGTEAFF. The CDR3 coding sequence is TGCGCCAGCAGCTTGGGGCCGGGCACTGAAGCTTTCTTT.

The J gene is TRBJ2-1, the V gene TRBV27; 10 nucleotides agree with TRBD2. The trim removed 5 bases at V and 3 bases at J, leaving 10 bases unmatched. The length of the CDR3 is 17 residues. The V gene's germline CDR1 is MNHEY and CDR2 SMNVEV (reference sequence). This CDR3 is CASSMPPGLANYNEQFF. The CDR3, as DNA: TGTGCCAGCAGTATGCCCCCGGGACTAGCGAACTACAATGAGCAGTTCTTC.

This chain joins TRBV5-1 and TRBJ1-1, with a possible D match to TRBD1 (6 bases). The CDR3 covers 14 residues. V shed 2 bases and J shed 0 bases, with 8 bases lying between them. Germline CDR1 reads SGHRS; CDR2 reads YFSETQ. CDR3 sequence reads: CASSFGQLNTEAFF. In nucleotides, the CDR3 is TGCGCCAGCAGCTTCGGACAGTTGAACACTGAAGCTTTCTTT.

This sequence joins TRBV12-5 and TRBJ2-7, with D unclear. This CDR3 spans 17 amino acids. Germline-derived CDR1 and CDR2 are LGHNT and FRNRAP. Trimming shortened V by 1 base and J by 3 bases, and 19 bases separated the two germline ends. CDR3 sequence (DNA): TGTGCTAGTGGTTTGGCCCGAGCGAGATCGGAAGGCTACGAGCAGTACTTC. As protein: CASGLARARSEGYEQYF.

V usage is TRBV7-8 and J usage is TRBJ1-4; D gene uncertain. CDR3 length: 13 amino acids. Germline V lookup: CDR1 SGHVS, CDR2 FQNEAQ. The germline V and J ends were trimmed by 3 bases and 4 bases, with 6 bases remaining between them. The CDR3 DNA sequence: TGTGCCAGCAGCTTGGCTGATAATGAAAAACTGTTTTTT. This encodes CASSLADNEKLFF. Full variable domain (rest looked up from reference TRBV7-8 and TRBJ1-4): GAGVSQSPRYKVAKRGQDVALRCDPISGHVSLFWYQQALGQGPEFLTYFQNEAQLDKSGLPSDRFFAERPEGSVSTLKIQRTQQEDSAVYLCASSLADNEKLFFGSGTQLSVL.

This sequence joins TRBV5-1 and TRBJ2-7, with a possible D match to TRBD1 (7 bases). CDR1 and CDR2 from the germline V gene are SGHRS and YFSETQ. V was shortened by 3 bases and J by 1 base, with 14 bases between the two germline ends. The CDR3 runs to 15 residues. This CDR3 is CASSSLQGTSYEQYF. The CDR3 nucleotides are TGCGCCAGCAGCTCACTACAGGGGACTTCCTACGAGCAGTACTTC. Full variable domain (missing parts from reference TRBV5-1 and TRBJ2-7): KAGVTQTPRYLIKTRGQQVTLSCSPISGHRSVSWYQQTPGQGLQFLFEYFSETQRNKGNFPGRFSGRQFSNSRSEMNVSTLELGDSALYLCASSSLQGTSYEQYFGPGTRLTVT.

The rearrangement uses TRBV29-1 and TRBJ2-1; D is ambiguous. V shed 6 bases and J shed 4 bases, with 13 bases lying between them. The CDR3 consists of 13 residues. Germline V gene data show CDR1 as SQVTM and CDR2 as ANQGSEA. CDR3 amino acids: CSVMSIPYNEQFF. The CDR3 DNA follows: TGCAGCGTGATGTCTATCCCTTACAATGAGCAGTTCTTC.

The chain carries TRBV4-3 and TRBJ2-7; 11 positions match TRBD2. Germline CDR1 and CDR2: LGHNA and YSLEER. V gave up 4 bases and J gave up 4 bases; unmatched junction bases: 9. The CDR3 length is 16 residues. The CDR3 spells CASSPHVTSGVYEQYF. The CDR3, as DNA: TGCGCCAGCAGCCCCCACGTGACTAGCGGGGTATACGAGCAGTACTTC.